The T cell receptor (beta chain) described here comes from a study of beta chain features in type 1 diabetes. As for the study in general: There were 90 million to 110 million sorted cells examined across all samples. Study-level results: Moderate but significant shortening of TCRB CDR3s was recorded in all four CD4+ subsets from Type 1 diabetes patients. A possible short-template PCR bias applies equally to patients and controls.

In regard to this clone: Its specificity is not known.

Expressed TCRB transcripts were sequenced after all isolated RNA was converted to cDNA. Assay: immunoSEQ multiplex PCR; the TCRdb copy retains only in-frame clones and omits some. The repertoire holds hundreds of thousands of clones, with around 12% as singletons. The V gene's germline CDR1 is ENHRY and CDR2 SYGVKD. V lost 3 bases and J 8 bases, leaving 10 bases between the germline ends. The CDR3 has 13 amino acids. All of the sorted populations showed purity greater than 95%. The V gene is TRBV10-3, the J gene TRBJ1-4; D remains ambiguous. The sequenced material came from naive CD4+ T cells from blood. This receptor was identified in a man aged 18 to 35 in good health. The CDR3 reads CAISDDKVEKLFF. The CDR3 DNA follows: TGTGCCATCAGTGATGACAAAGTGGAAAAACTGTTTTTT.